The 10 T cell receptor beta chains given below trace back to one sample, sequenced in a study of shared clonotypes between healthy human individuals. Assay: immunoSEQ multiplex PCR; the TCRdb copy retains only in-frame clones and omits some. The sample holds fewer than 1 million clones, about 96% seen once. CD45RO negativity and positive selection for CCR7 defined naive CD8 cells, a population that excluded terminally differentiated effector memory CD45RA+ cells. Sequencing used naive CD8+ T cells sorted from blood. These receptor sequences come from a man aged 30-40 years in good health.

The chain uses TRBV9 and TRBJ1-2; D possibly corresponds to TRBD1 (6 bases). Germline values: CDR1 SGDLS, CDR2 YYNGEE. V lost 8 bases and J lost 8, with 25 bases in between. The CDR3 spans 15 residues. CDR3 protein: CASSLTGTAARGYTF. The CDR3 DNA reads as TGTGCCAGTAGTCTTACAGGGACCGCCGCGAGAGGCTACACCTTC.

The rearrangement links TRBV11-3 to TRBJ2-5; 12 bases line up with TRBD2. CDR1 is SGHNT, CDR2 YENEEA, per germline. V shed 6 bases, J shed 3 bases, and the junction held 8 bases outside the gene matches. The CDR3 has 16 amino acids. CDR3: CASRLAGGPGKETQYF. The CDR3 bases are TGTGCCAGCAGGCTAGCGGGAGGGCCTGGAAAAGAGACCCAGTACTTC.

The chain recombines TRBV29-1 with TRBJ2-7; TRBD2 might be the D (7 bases). Germline lookup yields CDR1 SQVTM and CDR2 ANQGSEA. The CDR3 runs to 13 residues. V lost 0 bases and J 4 bases, leaving 10 bases between the germline ends. The CDR3 loop is CSVEDGGRYEQYF. The CDR3 DNA reads as TGCAGCGTTGAAGACGGGGGGCGGTACGAGCAGTACTTC.

The DNA for the CDR3 is TGTGCCAGCAAAGATAGCTTGTGGGGGACTGAAGCTTTCTTT. It translates to CASKDSLWGTEAFF. The V gene is TRBV7-9, the J gene TRBJ1-1; weak D call: TRBD1 (5 bases). The CDR3 has 14 residues. Germline V gene lookup returns CDR1 SEHNR and CDR2 FQNEAQ (reference sequence). The ends were cut back, 7 bases at V and 5 bases at J, with 17 bases in the middle.

The chain has TRBV9 and TRBJ1-1, with TRBD1 as a possible D gene (6 bases). V was shortened by 3 bases and J by 11 bases, with 23 bases between the two germline ends. The CDR3 is made up of 15 amino acids. Germline V gene sequence: CDR1 SGDLS, CDR2 YYNGEE. The CDR3 reads CASSAFSTRGMGAFF. The CDR3 DNA reads as TGTGCCAGCAGCGCATTTTCGACCAGGGGTATGGGGGCTTTCTTT.

This clone was detected once. V usage is TRBV9 and J usage is TRBJ2-3, with TRBD2 identical over 15 bases. The CDR3 consists of 17 residues. The ends lost 3 bases at V and 2 bases at J; junction bases unmatched: 4. Per the germline V gene, CDR1 is SGDLS and CDR2 is YYNGEE. The CDR3 DNA follows: TGTGCCAGCAGCGCCGGACTAGCGGGGGGGTTCACAGATACGCAGTATTTT. Protein: CASSAGLAGGFTDTQYF.

The CDR3 reads CASSIGVNQPQHF. In DNA form, the CDR3 reads TGTGCCAGTAGTATAGGGGTCAATCAGCCCCAGCATTTT. The rearrangement links TRBV19 to TRBJ1-5, with no clear D. The CDR3 is 13 amino acids. Germline V gene sequence: CDR1 LNHDA, CDR2 SQIVND (reference sequence). Trimming took off 1 base at V and 3 bases at J, with 4 bases between the two ends. Drawing the rest from reference TRBV19 and TRBJ1-5, the complete variable domain is DGGITQSPKYLFRKEGQNVTLSCEQNLNHDAMYWYRQDPGQGLRLIYYSQIVNDFQKGDIAEGYSVSREKKESFPLTVTSAQKNPTAFYLCASSIGVNQPQHFGDGTRLSIL.

This chain uses TRBV7-2 with TRBJ1-2, with D tentatively TRBD1 (5 bases). CDR1 is SGHTA, CDR2 FQGNSA, per germline. Trimming cost V 6 bases and J 2 bases, with 13 bases left between them. The CDR3 has 14 amino acids. CDR3 nucleotide sequence: TGTGCCAGCAGGACCCAGACAGAAAACTATGGCTACACCTTC. Its protein is CASRTQTENYGYTF.

This rearrangement joins TRBV25-1 to TRBJ1-2, with TRBD1 identical over 9 bases. With V trimmed by 3 bases and J by 5 bases, 4 bases remained unmatched. Germline V gene sequence: CDR1 MGHDK, CDR2 SYGVNS. The CDR3 has 14 residues. CDR3 bases: TGTGCCAGCAGTGAGGGACAGGGTGGGTATGGCTACACCTTC. Protein product: CASSEGQGGYGYTF.

This clone was found once. J is TRBJ2-7 and V is TRBV7-9; 8 bases are shared with TRBD2. The CDR3 loop spans 13 amino acids. CDR1 and CDR2 from the germline V gene are SEHNR and FQNEAQ (reference sequence). V lost 8 bases and J lost 3; bases outside the gene matches: 6. In DNA, the CDR3 is TGTGCCAGCCGCTCCCTAGCGGGCTACGAGCAGTACTTC. Protein product: CASRSLAGYEQYF.